A selection of T cell receptor beta chains follows, all from one sample in a study of cytomegalovirus exposure and HLA in healthy donors. Method: immunoSEQ multiplex PCR; TCRdb's copy keeps in-frame clones and lacks some. The sample lists 50,000 or so clones, about three quarters seen once, with more than 9% in the top ten. The specimen sequenced was PBMCs. The receptor source for this set is a woman between 50 and 59 years old in good health and CMV-seronegative. The CDR3 runs from the conserved cysteine through the conserved F or W.

J gene | V gene | CDR3 protein
TRBJ1-1 | TRBV2 | CASSQGEVKAFF
TRBJ2-5 | TRBV4-2 | CASSQDLRRAQYF
TRBJ2-1 | TRBV19 | CASSIGSKREGYNEQFF
TRBJ1-2 | TRBV29-1 | CSVGDGGTTF
TRBJ1-5 | TRBV28 | CASSMAQGRQPQHF
TRBJ1-4 | TRBV19 | CASSILAGTNEKLFF
TRBJ2-2 | TRBV7-3 | CASSPSGGTSGELFF
TRBJ2-1 | TRBV2 | CASSADLPEQFF
TRBJ2-3 | TRBV5-1 | CASSLSDRTGDTQYF
TRBJ2-2 | TRBV6-4 | CASSDSQDFNTGELFF
TRBJ2-5 | TRBV30 | CAWATSGETQYF
TRBJ2-1 | TRBV11-2 | CASSPDGTSGPSSYNEQFF
TRBJ1-2 | TRBV7-9 | CASSVQGNYGYTF
TRBJ1-2 | TRBV13 | CASSLKQGYIRGYTF
TRBJ1-2 | TRBV5-5 | CASSSARGDYGYTF
TRBJ1-4 | TRBV7-9 | CASSKFHTRREKLFF
TRBJ2-4 | TRBV4-2 | CASSQDRSGTAKNIQYF
TRBJ2-2 | TRBV7-8 | CASSLERGEYTGELFF
TRBJ2-7 | TRBV5-1 | CASSLVPADFSSYEQYF
TRBJ1-2 | TRBV6-5 | CASSRDGTGNGYTF
TRBJ2-1 | TRBV29-1 | CSAAGGPHNEQFF
TRBJ2-1 | TRBV7-9 | CASSLGGAGSHNEQFF